This T cell receptor (beta chain) came from a study of beta chain features in type 1 diabetes (dated by TCRdb to the late 2010s). A note on the overall study: Mean age, gender distribution, total cell number and subset yield did not differ between patients and healthy donors. Across all samples, some 100,000,000 sorted cells were examined, and cell number per subset correlated strongly with RNA yield. The study compared TCRB repertoires of sorted circulating CD4+ T cell subsets between recently diagnosed type 1 diabetes patients and matched healthy donors. Naive and central memory subsets were obtained from all 30 or so donors, but regulatory and stem cell-like memory subsets were isolated from only 8 patients and 8 healthy donors.

This clone was detected only a few times. It lacks a known antigen. No much larger clonotype is one base removed from it; base qualities were not supplied. The High Capacity cDNA Reverse Transcription Kit was used to reverse transcribe all of the isolated RNA, meaning that expressed TCRB transcripts were what got sequenced. Deep immunoSEQ sequencing was performed on naive, central memory and regulatory T cell samples, with an average of approximately 4 million total reads per sample. After sorted cells were lysed in RLT buffer, RNA was extracted with DNase-treated RNeasy Micro or Mini kits, with the choice depending on cell number. To prevent cross-contamination, each cell subset was processed individually, whereas patient and healthy donor samples were processed jointly. Using the immunoSEQ multiplex PCR, TCRB sequences were amplified from cDNA into 87-bp fragments spanning the CDR3 region. Amplicons were sequenced on the Illumina HiSeq platform. In the original analysis: Synthetic template baselines were used to correct PCR bias computationally, reads within Hamming distance 2 were collapsed together, and singletons that could not be merged were discarded. By aligning reads against IMGT, V, D and J genes, CDR3 length, and insertions or deletions at six rearrangement sites were assigned. Within each subset, clonotype counts were normalized to sorted cell number, after which true diversity and Gini coefficients were computed with the tcR R package. The overlap coefficient, calculated on TCRB nucleotide sequences, was used to measure repertoire sharing. Out-of-frame TCRB sequences from naive cells were analyzed as a proxy for the pre-selection repertoire. TCRdb provides this immuneACCESS table in a form limited to in-frame rearrangements. Some clones are lacking; in checked studies, under half of them reflect an unresolved V gene, and why the rest are absent is not known. That table is the source of V, J and clone size, and D and trimming were worked out from the DNA. For this sample there are 970,000 or so clones; about a sixth appear just once. The ten largest clones represent 0.02% to 0.03% of the sample.

The paper as a whole reports these results and caveats: Shorter templates might be favored by PCR, yet because patient and control samples were amplified and corrected together, any such skew would affect both groups equally. Type 1 diabetes patients showed a moderate but significant shortening of TCRB CDR3 length in all four CD4+ subsets. The naive, central memory and regulatory TCRB repertoires appeared to resemble one another more closely among patients than among healthy donors. Fewer insertions and more nucleotide deletions at VDJ recombination sites were observed in patients with type 1 diabetes, implying thymic rearrangement abnormalities. Because small numbers of individuals were included in the HLA sub-analyses, any influence of HLA type on TCRB rearrangement was left unresolved. Sequencing cDNA rather than genomic DNA could over-represent highly expressing activated cells, although activation and CD3 levels did not differ between groups.

The germline V gene supplies CDR1 SGHTS and CDR2 YDEGEE. The CDR3 measures 15 amino acids from cysteine to phenylalanine. This entry keeps only the CDR3 DNA: 45 bases, framed from base 1. V sheds 3 bases and J sheds 3 bases, leaving 13 bases between their ends. Each donor gave one peripheral blood draw, averaging approximately 0.11 L, which was collected into heparinised tubes. A BD FACSAria II was used to sort naive, central memory, regulatory and stem cell-like memory CD4+ T cells with a panel that included CD45RO, CCR7, CD25, CD127, CD95 and CD27. Purity was above 95% for every sorted population. Right away, PBMCs were isolated by Lymphoprep density gradient centrifugation and were stained directly, with no culture step. So that batch effects would be minimized, each experiment stained and sorted samples in pairs, pairing one healthy donor with one patient.

The specimen sequenced was naive CD4+ T cells from blood. Interpreted using the paper, the cell subset or site label stands for: true naive CD4+ T cells. The chain is assembled from TRBV5-8 and TRBJ1-5, with the D segment identity uncertain. The receptor was isolated from a woman in her late teens or twenties in good health. The CDR3 protein is CASSSRVPINQPQHF. The DNA is TGTGCCAGCAGCTCTAGGGTTCCAATCAATCAGCCCCAGCATTTT.